These 27 T cell receptor beta chains were sequenced from one sample in a study of vaccination effects on CD4 cells after COVID-19. These receptors lack a known antigen. Only in-frame clones appear in the TCRdb table, and some are missing; sequencing was by immunoSEQ multiplex PCR. The table has fewer than 20,000 clones, about 80% seen once. Expansion with viral peptide pools was applied to antigen-specific CD4+ T cells by the ViraFEST assay prior to sequencing. Following an approximately eleven-day culture, CD4+ T cells were purified. It was two doses of either the BNT162b2 or mRNA-1273 vaccine that participants received. The sequences come from CD4+ T cells from PBMCs cultured with HCoV-NL63 spike peptides, collected after COVID-19 vaccination. Every receptor here comes from a human donor who received a COVID-19 vaccine.

The CDR3 loop is CASSQGLTGGGTEAFF. DNA of the CDR3: TGTGCCAGCAGCCAGGGCTTGACAGGGGGGGGGACTGAAGCTTTCTTT. The chain recombines TRBV3-1 (or the pseudogene TRBV3-2) with TRBJ1-1, with 9 bases fitting TRBD1. Germline V gene data show CDR1 as LGHDT and CDR2 as YNNKEL (reference sequence). Germline trimming cut 3 bases from V and 5 bases from J; bases unmatched to any gene: 10. The length of the CDR3 is 16 residues.

This chain links TRBV29-1 with TRBJ2-5; 13 bases align to TRBD2. The CDR3 has 14 amino acids. The germline V gene has CDR1 SQVTM and CDR2 ANQGSEA. The V and J ends lost 7 bases and 2 bases, in that order; junction bases with no gene match: 4. The CDR3 here is CSASLAGGQETQYF. DNA for the CDR3: TGCAGCGCCTCACTAGCGGGGGGGCAAGAGACCCAGTACTTC.

The chain links TRBV5-1 to TRBJ1-1; no clear D. The CDR3 totals 14 residues. The germline V and J ends were trimmed by 0 bases and 1 base, with 7 bases remaining between them. Per germline, CDR1 SGHRS and CDR2 YFSETQ. In nucleotides, the CDR3 is TGCGCCAGCAGCTTGGGAGATGCGAACACTGAAGCTTTCTTT. Translated, it gives CASSLGDANTEAFF.

The count of this clone is one. The genes are TRBV3-1 (or the pseudogene TRBV3-2) and TRBJ1-1; 9 nucleotides match TRBD1. The length of the CDR3 is 15 residues. J lost 4 bases, V lost 3 bases, and 6 bases had no gene match. Germline lookup yields CDR1 LGHDT and CDR2 YNNKEL (reference sequence). DNA of the CDR3: TGTGCCAGCAGCCAGTCCGGGACAGGGTTCACTGAAGCTTTCTTT. Amino acid sequence: CASSQSGTGFTEAFF.

The chain is built from TRBV7-2 and TRBJ2-1; D remains ambiguous. The germline CDR1 and CDR2 sequences are SGHTA and FQGNSA. V gave up 0 bases and J gave up 1 base, with 7 bases separating them. This CDR3 has 15 residues. The CDR3 DNA follows: TGTGCCAGCAGCTTAGCAGCCGGTTCCTACAATGAGCAGTTCTTC. This codes for CASSLAAGSYNEQFF.

This chain uses TRBV19 with TRBJ1-1; D is ambiguous. V shed 3 bases and J shed 1 base, with 9 bases lying between them. The CDR3 length is 14 residues. Germline V CDR1 and CDR2: LNHDA, SQIVND (reference sequence). The CDR3 DNA follows: TGTGCCAGTAGTATTACGGGGAAGAACACTGAAGCTTTCTTT. It specifies CASSITGKNTEAFF.

This clone occurred a few times. The chain employs TRBV5-8 and TRBJ1-5, with D tentatively TRBD1 (5 bases). The V end lost 0 bases, the J end lost 3 bases, and 16 bases lay between the germline ends. Per germline, CDR1 SGHTS and CDR2 YDEGEE. The length of the CDR3 is 17 residues. Here the CDR3 reads CASSLGFRGPLNQPQHF. Here the CDR3 DNA reads TGTGCCAGCAGCTTGGGGTTTCGGGGACCACTCAATCAGCCCCAGCATTTT.

The chain is built from TRBV5-4 and TRBJ1-2; TRBD1 aligns across 7 bases. Trimming at V came to 4 bases and at J to 3 bases, leaving 3 bases not matched to a gene. CDR3 length equals 13 residues. Germline loops: CDR1 SGHNT, CDR2 YYREEE (reference sequence). The CDR3 reads CASSGDSYYGYTF. Written as DNA, the CDR3 is TGTGCCAGCAGCGGGGACAGCTACTATGGCTACACCTTC.

Only a few counts were recorded for this clone. This chain joins TRBV27 and TRBJ1-5; 10 nucleotides line up with TRBD1. V dropped 5 bases and J dropped 2; count of bases not matched to a gene: 3. CDR3 length equals 15 residues. Germline V gene data show CDR1 as MNHEY and CDR2 as SMNVEV (reference sequence). The CDR3 sequence: CASSLGTGGNQPQHF. The CDR3, as DNA: TGTGCCAGCAGTCTGGGGACAGGGGGCAATCAGCCCCAGCATTTT.

This rearrangement joins TRBV30 to TRBJ1-1; D is unclear. V lost 3 bases, J lost 10 bases, and 12 bases lay in between. Germline V CDR1 and CDR2: GTSNPN, SVGIG (reference sequence). This CDR3 has 11 residues. CDR3 coding DNA: TGTGCCTGGAGGATCGGAGGTCTAGCTTTCTTT. It codes for CAWRIGGLAFF.

The CDR3, as DNA: TGTGCCAGCAGCCCCGGGAGGGCCGACTACAATGAGCAGTTCTTC. Translation: CASSPGRADYNEQFF. The V gene is TRBV9, the J gene TRBJ2-1, with 8 bases fitting TRBD2. Germline CDR1 reads SGDLS; CDR2 reads YYNGEE. Trimming removed 4 bases from V and 3 bases from J; junction bases left unmatched: 6. The length of the CDR3 is 15 residues.

This sequence joins TRBV2 and TRBJ2-1; D not certain. The germline V and J ends were trimmed by 1 base and 6 bases, with 4 bases remaining between them. Germline-derived CDR1 and CDR2 are SNHLY and FYNNEI. The length of the CDR3 is 12 residues. CDR3 loop: CASSEDSNEQFF. CDR3 nucleotide sequence: TGTGCCAGCAGTGAAGATTCCAATGAGCAGTTCTTC.

V usage is TRBV20-1 and J usage is TRBJ2-5; D remains ambiguous. This CDR3 spans 11 amino acids. Germline assignment: CDR1 DFQATT and CDR2 SNEGSKA (reference sequence). V lost 3 bases and J lost 5, with 7 bases in between. The CDR3, as DNA: TGCAGTGCTAGCGGGCTGGAGACCCAGTACTTC. Its translation is CSASGLETQYF.

This chain joins TRBV3-1 (or the pseudogene TRBV3-2) and TRBJ2-6; D could derive from TRBD1 or TRBD2 (6 bases each). The CDR3 contains 18 residues. Trimming removed 4 bases from V and 0 bases from J, with 16 bases in between. CDR1 LGHDT and CDR2 YNNKEL come from the germline V gene (reference sequence). CDR3 amino acids: CASSPRGPEYSGANVLTF. The CDR3 DNA sequence: TGTGCCAGCAGCCCCCGGGGGCCAGAATACTCTGGGGCCAACGTCCTGACTTTC.

The V call is TRBV2, the J call TRBJ1-2; D is possibly TRBD1 (6 bases). Germline V CDR1 and CDR2: SNHLY, FYNNEI. This CDR3 is 15 amino acids long. V was clipped by 8 bases and J by 12 bases, with 28 bases between them. The CDR3: CASGGRRTVGPDDTF. The CDR3, as DNA: TGTGCCAGCGGAGGTCGGAGGACAGTTGGCCCCGACGACACCTTC. Supplemented by reference TRBV2 and TRBJ1-2, the full variable domain reads EPEVTQTPSHQVTQMGQEVILRCVPISNHLYFYWYRQILGQKVEFLVSFYNNEISEKSEIFDDQFSVERPDGSNFTLKIRSTKLEDSAMYFCASGGRRTVGPDDTFGSGTRLTVV.

The CDR3 sequence is CASSLETSGPGANVLTF. In DNA, the CDR3 is TGTGCCAGCAGCTTGGAAACTAGCGGGCCTGGGGCCAACGTCCTGACTTTC. The chain has TRBV5-5 and TRBJ2-6, with TRBD2 matching over 9 bases. The germline CDR1 and CDR2 sequences are SGHKS and YYEKEE (reference sequence). The CDR3 loop spans 17 amino acids. J was trimmed by 2 bases and V by 0 bases; bases with no gene match: 3.

The rearrangement joins TRBV5-1 to TRBJ2-7; the D is unclear. From germline, CDR1 is SGHRS and CDR2 YFSETQ. Trimming pared 0 bases from V and 1 base from J, leaving 20 bases between. CDR3 length: 18 amino acids. The CDR3 loop reads CASSLVSGVGVVSYEQYF. DNA for the CDR3: TGCGCCAGCAGCTTGGTTAGTGGCGTTGGGGTCGTGTCCTACGAGCAGTACTTC.

The chain combines TRBV4-2 with TRBJ2-5; 9 bases fit TRBD2. After removal of 1 base from V and 4 bases from J, the junction contained 4 bases not matched to a gene. Per the germline V gene, CDR1 is LGHNA and CDR2 is YNFKEQ. The CDR3 contains 15 residues. CDR3 in amino acids: CASSQGAGGRETQYF. DNA of the CDR3: TGTGCCAGCAGCCAAGGGGCGGGGGGGCGAGAGACCCAGTACTTC.

The chain links TRBV5-4 to TRBJ1-1, with 7 bases lining up with TRBD1. The CDR3 consists of 13 residues. The germline gives CDR1 SGHNT, CDR2 YYREEE (reference sequence). Trimming cost V 4 bases and J 7 bases; bases outside gene matches: 7. The chain's CDR3 is CASSQGTEVEAFF. The CDR3 DNA reads TGTGCCAGCAGCCAGGGGACAGAAGTTGAAGCTTTCTTT.

The chain couples TRBV3-1 (or the pseudogene TRBV3-2) to TRBJ1-6; 7 bases are shared with TRBD1. V dropped 5 bases and J dropped 10; count of bases not matched to a gene: 8. This CDR3 spans 14 amino acids. The germline CDR1 and CDR2 sequences are LGHDT and YNNKEL (reference sequence). This CDR3 is CASSSRQGGSPLHF. CDR3 DNA: TGTGCCAGCAGCTCTCGACAGGGAGGGTCACCCCTCCACTTT.

This sequence joins TRBV12-3 or TRBV12-4 and TRBJ2-5, with D uncertain. V was pared by 6 bases and J by 5 bases, with 10 bases between. This CDR3 has 12 residues. The CDR3 spells CASSYTGETQYF. As DNA, the CDR3 is TGTGCCAGCAGCTACACCGGGGAGACCCAGTACTTC.

V is TRBV29-1 and J is TRBJ2-3; TRBD2 matches 10 bases. The germline gives CDR1 SQVTM, CDR2 ANQGSEA. This CDR3 region has 15 residues. Trimming took 7 bases from V and 4 from J; bases not matched to a gene: 11. For the CDR3, the DNA is TGCAGCGCGAGAAAAGCGGGGGGGCAGTCAGATACGCAGTATTTT. It is translated as CSARKAGGQSDTQYF.

The V gene is TRBV19, the J gene TRBJ1-1; D is possibly TRBD1 (6 bases). CDR1 LNHDA and CDR2 SQIVND come from the germline V gene (reference sequence). The CDR3 loop spans 17 amino acids. With 2 bases removed from V and 1 base from J, the gap between germline ends came to 17 bases. The CDR3 reads CASSIFSRGLANTEAFF. Written as DNA, the CDR3 is TGTGCCAGTAGTATATTCTCCAGGGGTCTAGCGAACACTGAAGCTTTCTTT.

The chain recombines TRBV10-3 with TRBJ2-6; weak D call: TRBD1 (5 bases). Germline V CDR1 and CDR2: ENHRY, SYGVKD. The CDR3 extends over 16 amino acids. With 4 bases removed from V and 2 bases from J, the gap between germline ends came to 12 bases. The CDR3, as DNA: TGTGCCATCAGTGGTACAGGATCCGCTGGGGCCAACGTCCTGACTTTC. Its protein is CAISGTGSAGANVLTF.

The chain employs TRBV19 and TRBJ1-5; 7 bases are shared with TRBD1. Germline values: CDR1 LNHDA, CDR2 SQIVND (reference sequence). J gave up 6 bases and V 5 bases, and 13 bases lay outside the gene matches. The CDR3 loop spans 16 amino acids. The CDR3 nucleotides are TGTGCCAGTAGTGTCCGGGACAGCCAGGGGACTCAGCCCCAGCATTTT. Protein: CASSVRDSQGTQPQHF.

The chain joins TRBV11-2 to TRBJ2-5; D gene uncertain. Germline values: CDR1 SGHAT, CDR2 FQNNGV. The CDR3 length is 12 residues. V lost 5 bases, J lost 2 bases, and 6 bases lay in between. Here the CDR3 DNA reads TGTGCCAGCAGCCACTCACAAGAGACCCAGTACTTC. Protein sequence: CASSHSQETQYF.

The V gene is TRBV7-8, the J gene TRBJ1-2, with unresolved D. CDR3 size: 13 residues. The V gene lost 5 bases and the J gene lost 4 bases, with 11 bases spanning the gap. The V gene's germline CDR1 is SGHVS and CDR2 FQNEAQ. The CDR3 loop is CASSLDVLYGYTF. CDR3 DNA sequence: TGTGCCAGCAGCCTAGACGTCCTCTATGGCTACACCTTC.